This entry concerns a single T cell receptor beta chain. The repertoire was sequenced with immunoSEQ multiplex PCR; TCRdb's copy has only in-frame clones and lacks some. The repertoire holds tens of thousands of clones, with about 94% as singletons. The germline V and J ends were trimmed by 4 bases and 2 bases, with 6 bases remaining between them. The CDR3 is 12 residues long. Germline loops: CDR1 MGHDK, CDR2 SYGVNS. The data derive from a study of human versus mouse CDR3 diversity and MHC coevolution. The chain carries TRBV25-1 and TRBJ2-7, with D hard to call. The clonotype comes from a person aged 30 to 69 in good health. Input material: naive CD4+ T cells from blood. Subset denoted: CD45RO-negative CD62L-positive naive CD4 T cells. The CDR3 nucleotides read TGTGCCAGCAGTGCCCGTCCCTACGAGCAGTACTTC. Protein: CASSARPYEQYF.